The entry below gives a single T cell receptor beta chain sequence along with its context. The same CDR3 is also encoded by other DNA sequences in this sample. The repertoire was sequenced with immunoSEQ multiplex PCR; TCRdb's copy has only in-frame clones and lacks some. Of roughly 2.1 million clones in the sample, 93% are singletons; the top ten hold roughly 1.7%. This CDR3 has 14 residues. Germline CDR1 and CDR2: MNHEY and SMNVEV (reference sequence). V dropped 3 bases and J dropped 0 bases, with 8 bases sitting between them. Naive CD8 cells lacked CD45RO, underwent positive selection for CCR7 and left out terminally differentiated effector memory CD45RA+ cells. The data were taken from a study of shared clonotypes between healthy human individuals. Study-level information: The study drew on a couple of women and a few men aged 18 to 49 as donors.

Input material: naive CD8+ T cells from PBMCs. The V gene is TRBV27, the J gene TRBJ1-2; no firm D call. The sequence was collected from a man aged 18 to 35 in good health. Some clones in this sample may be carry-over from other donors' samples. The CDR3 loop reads CASSFAGTNYGYTF. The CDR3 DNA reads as TGTGCCAGCAGTTTTGCCGGAACTAACTATGGCTACACCTTC.